This T cell receptor (beta chain) was retrieved from a study of early T cells in non-severe SARS-CoV-2 infection. TCRdb called the 5' RACE reads again in MiXCR, with one record for every CDR3 protein. The sample has tens of thousands of distinct CDR3 sequences; around 11% are singletons. Trimming took off 4 bases at V and 2 bases at J, with 12 bases between the two ends. The germline V gene has CDR1 DFQATT and CDR2 SNEGSKA (reference sequence). There are 14 residues in the CDR3. The gene calls are TRBV20-1 and TRBJ2-1; D is uncertain. The material was whole blood, obtained at baseline. The TCR originated in an adult who was a healthcare worker with PCR-confirmed SARS-CoV-2 infection or an uninfected control (not recorded which). The CDR3 sequence: CSAIGNSPYNEQFF. As DNA, the CDR3 is TGCAGTGCTATTGGTAATAGCCCCTACAATGAGCAGTTCTTC.